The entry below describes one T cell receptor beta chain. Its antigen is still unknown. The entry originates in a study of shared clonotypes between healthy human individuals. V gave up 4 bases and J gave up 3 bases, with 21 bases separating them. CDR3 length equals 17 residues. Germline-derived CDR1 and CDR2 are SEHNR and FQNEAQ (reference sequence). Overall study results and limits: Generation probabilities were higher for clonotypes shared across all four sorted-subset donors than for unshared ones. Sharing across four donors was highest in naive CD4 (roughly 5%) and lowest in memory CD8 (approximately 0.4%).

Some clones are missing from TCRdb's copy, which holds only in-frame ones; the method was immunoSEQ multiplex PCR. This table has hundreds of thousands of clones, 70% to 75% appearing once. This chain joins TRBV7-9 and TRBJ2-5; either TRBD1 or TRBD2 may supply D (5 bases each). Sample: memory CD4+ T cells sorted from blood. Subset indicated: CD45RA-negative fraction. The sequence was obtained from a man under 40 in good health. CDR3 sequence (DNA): TGTGCCAGCAGCTCGGCCTGGGGACCGTCCACTAAAGAGACCCAGTACTTC. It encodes CASSSAWGPSTKETQYF.